This T cell receptor beta chain was sequenced for a study of blood T cells in healthy people across ages. Notes on the study in general: Roughly linear age-related decline in beta diversity appeared, significant by age 40.

For this clonotype: Its antigen is unknown.

Alongside a J-beta primer mix, a sample-barcoded 5' primer served in a second PCR lasting about 6 to 12 cycles. Every cDNA molecule bore a tag from a template-switch adaptor containing 12 random nucleotides. Each CDR3 protein is one row after TCRdb ran MiXCR on the 5' RACE reads. The profile covers over a million distinct CDR3 sequences, with around 39% appearing a single time and approximately 7.9% taken by the ten largest. CDR3 size: 13 residues. V dropped 4 bases and J dropped 2 bases, with 11 bases sitting between them. Germline lookup yields CDR1 DFQATT and CDR2 SNEGSKA (reference sequence). This TCR came from a woman aged 18-30 years in good health. J is TRBJ1-1 and V is TRBV20-1, with D possibly matching TRBD1 (6 bases). What was sequenced was blood. The CDR3 DNA sequence: TGCAGTGCTACAGGGGTGGGAAACACTGAAGCTTTCTTT. As protein: CSATGVGNTEAFF.